This TCR beta chain came from a study of identical twins. CDR1 MDHEN and CDR2 SYDVKM come from the germline V gene. The V gene lost 4 bases and the J gene lost 7 bases, with 9 bases spanning the gap. The CDR3 contains 12 residues. Overall study results and limits: Low generation-probability sequences were in excess among twin-shared out-of-frame alpha sequences. These conclusions were based on statistical analysis (cross-sectional, not following the same donors). Clonotypes of the beta chain that were abundant in cord blood carried fewer insertions (memory repertoires showed none).

This clonotype was observed a few times. What it recognizes is unknown. Addition of a universal primer site occurred through template switching, and cDNA carried unique molecular identifiers. TCRdb recomputed calls from the 5' RACE reads with MiXCR, one row per CDR3 protein. The sample comprises roughly 570,000 distinct CDR3 sequences, more than 9% of which are singletons, and under 3% rests with the top ten. These data also formed part of another study, on yellow fever vaccine responses in identical twins.

Sequenced material: PBMCs. This chain links TRBV28 with TRBJ2-3, with a possible D match to TRBD2 (5 bases). The receptor's source is a woman between 18 and 29 years old in good health. The CDR3 loop reads CASSSDSYTQYF. The CDR3 DNA sequence: TGTGCCAGCAGTTCGGACTCGTATACGCAGTATTTT.